These 29 T cell receptor beta chains originate from one sample sequenced in a study of T cells after yellow fever vaccination. TCRdb reprocessed the 5' RACE reads via MiXCR and lists one record per CDR3 protein. The profile covers around 500,000 distinct CDR3 sequences, with 20% to 25% appearing a single time and 15% to 20% taken by the ten largest. The source material was PBMCs, sampled 20 to 25 days after the first yellow fever vaccination. The source is a man younger than 35 who received the YFV17D yellow fever vaccine.

This clonotype came up many times. The chain combines TRBV10-3 with TRBJ2-3; 11 bases match TRBD2. The CDR3 totals 15 residues. Per germline, CDR1 ENHRY and CDR2 SYGVKD. V was clipped by 6 bases and J by 5 bases; unmatched bases: 7. Here the CDR3 DNA reads TGTGCCATCAGACCTCTAGCGGGGGGCGGAGATACGCAGTATTTT. Its translation is CAIRPLAGGGDTQYF.

This clonotype has only a few counts. This chain connects TRBV4-2 to TRBJ1-5, with TRBD1 identical over 7 bases. Germline values: CDR1 LGHNA, CDR2 YNFKEQ. V dropped 1 base and J dropped 0; count of bases not matched to a gene: 0. This CDR3 region has 15 residues. As DNA, the CDR3 is TGTGCCAGCAGCCAAGGACAGGGTAGCAATCAGCCCCAGCATTTT. Its protein is CASSQGQGSNQPQHF.

This clonotype was counted between two and nine times. This sequence joins TRBV20-1 and TRBJ2-1; 9 positions agree with TRBD2. With 6 bases clipped from V and 6 bases from J, the junction kept 9 bases outside the gene matches. The length of the CDR3 is 14 residues. Germline CDR1 is DFQATT and CDR2 is SNEGSKA (reference sequence). CDR3 nucleotides: TGCAGTGCGGCGGATAGCGGGGGTGCCAATGAGCAGTTCTTC. Amino acids: CSAADSGGANEQFF.

There are a few counts of this clonotype. This chain links TRBV11-1 with TRBJ1-1; no clear D. The CDR3 has 13 amino acids. Trimming took off 7 bases at V and 3 bases at J, with 12 bases between the two ends. CDR1 and CDR2 from the germline V gene are SGHAT and FQDESV (reference sequence). CDR3 sequence: CASTYLGDTEAFF. The CDR3 DNA reads TGTGCCAGCACCTATCTTGGGGACACTGAAGCTTTCTTT. The full variable domain, completed using reference TRBV11-1 and TRBJ1-1, is EAEVAQSPRYKITEKSQAVAFWCDPISGHATLYWYRQILGQGPELLVQFQDESVVDDSQLPKDRFSAERLKGVDSTLKIQPAELGDSAMYLCASTYLGDTEAFFGQGTRLTVV.

This clonotype turned up a few times. The chain has TRBV11-2 and TRBJ1-2; 7 nucleotides agree with TRBD1. Unmatched junction bases numbered 5, after V lost 6 bases and J lost 4 bases. Germline assignment: CDR1 SGHAT and CDR2 FQNNGV. CDR3 size: 13 residues. The CDR3 loop is CASSPDRAYGYTF. The CDR3 nucleotides are TGTGCCAGCAGTCCCGACAGGGCCTATGGCTACACCTTC.

The chain uses TRBV6-1 and TRBJ2-2; 15 bases map to TRBD2. CDR3 size: 18 residues. After removal of 3 bases from V and 3 bases from J, the junction contained 5 bases not matched to a gene. Germline-derived CDR1 and CDR2 are MNHNS and SASEGT. The CDR3 DNA reads TGTGCCAGCAGTGAGGGGGGACTAGCGGGGGGCCACACCGGGGAGCTGTTTTTT. It codes for CASSEGGLAGGHTGELFF.

This rearrangement joins TRBV5-1 to TRBJ2-3; D possibly corresponds to TRBD2 (5 bases). The CDR3 is 13 residues long. V lost 0 bases and J 14 bases, leaving 16 bases between the germline ends. Germline V gene sequence: CDR1 SGHRS, CDR2 YFSETQ. CDR3 DNA: TGCGCCAGCAGCTTGGCCGGGATTGGGAAGGGGTATTTT. This gives the protein CASSLAGIGKGYF.

The genes are TRBV2 and TRBJ1-1, with D unresolved. This CDR3 comprises 13 residues. CDR1 and CDR2 from the germline V gene are SNHLY and FYNNEI. Between the trimmed V and J ends, which lost 10 bases and 1 base, there was a span of 13 bases. CDR3 nucleotides: TGTGCCATCTACCTGCCCAGGAACACTGAAGCTTTCTTT. Protein sequence: CAIYLPRNTEAFF.

In this sample, this clonotype turned up a few times. The chain links TRBV20-1 to TRBJ2-3, with D possibly being TRBD1 or TRBD2 (5 bases each). CDR1 is DFQATT, CDR2 SNEGSKA, per germline (reference sequence). Trimming cost V 6 bases and J 1 base, with 14 bases left between them. The CDR3 sequence is 14 residues long. The CDR3 loop reads CSARDGPGTDTQYF. The CDR3 DNA sequence: TGCAGTGCCCGGGACGGCCCCGGCACAGATACGCAGTATTTT.

V gene TRBV5-1 combines with J gene TRBJ1-2, with 8 bases aligning to TRBD1. CDR3 length equals 14 residues. CDR1 is SGHRS, CDR2 YFSETQ, per germline. V shed 4 bases and J 4 bases; nucleotides not matched to a gene: 6. This CDR3 is CASSEDRDVYGYTF. The CDR3 bases are TGCGCCAGCAGCGAGGACAGGGATGTCTATGGCTACACCTTC.

This clonotype has a handful of counts. The chain employs TRBV20-1 and TRBJ1-2; no clear D. Germline V gene lookup returns CDR1 DFQATT and CDR2 SNEGSKA (reference sequence). V was trimmed by 0 bases and J by 8 bases, leaving 13 bases between them. The CDR3 sequence is 13 residues long. The CDR3 loop is CSARDSVTEGYTF. CDR3 sequence (DNA): TGCAGTGCTAGAGATTCAGTAACAGAAGGCTACACCTTC.

This clonotype was observed a few times. Here the CDR3 DNA reads TGTGCCAGCAGTTACCGATCCAGTACAGATACGCAGTATTTT. Its translation is CASSYRSSTDTQYF. The genes are TRBV6-2 or TRBV6-3 and TRBJ2-3; D ambiguous. Germline CDR1 MNHEY, CDR2 SVGEGT. V was clipped by 2 bases and J by 3 bases, with 9 bases between them. The CDR3 runs 14 residues.

The CDR3 nucleotides are TGTGCCAGCAGCCTCGGCTCTTTGAGTAATGAAAAACTGTTTTTT. It translates to CASSLGSLSNEKLFF. The V gene is TRBV5-5, the J gene TRBJ1-4, with D hard to call. The V gene's germline CDR1 is SGHKS and CDR2 YYEKEE (reference sequence). Deletions cut 4 bases from V and 4 bases from J, with 14 bases between. CDR3 length: 15 residues.

In its sample, this clonotype was seen a few times. This chain connects TRBV20-1 to TRBJ1-6; 9 bases are shared with TRBD1. The CDR3 has 14 amino acids. Germline V gives CDR1 DFQATT, CDR2 SNEGSKA (reference sequence). The V and J ends lost 6 bases and 8 bases, in that order; junction bases with no gene match: 8. CDR3 protein: CSARTGTGYSPLHF. DNA for the CDR3: TGCAGTGCCCGAACCGGGACAGGGTATTCACCCCTCCACTTT.

The chain combines TRBV6-6 with TRBJ2-5; D is uncertain. Germline values: CDR1 MNHNY, CDR2 SVGAGI (reference sequence). The CDR3 is made up of 13 amino acids. Trimming removed 1 base from V and 2 bases from J, with 5 bases in between. CDR3 protein: CASSYWVQETQYF. For the CDR3, the DNA is TGTGCCAGCAGTTACTGGGTACAAGAGACCCAGTACTTC.

Ten or more counts support this clonotype. The V gene is TRBV7-7, the J gene TRBJ2-7; D uncertain. The germline V gene encodes CDR1 SSHAT and CDR2 FNYEAQ (reference sequence). The ends were cut back, 3 bases at V and 1 base at J, with 7 bases in the middle. The CDR3 length is 13 residues. The CDR3 loop reads CASSFGVSYEQYF. In nucleotides, the CDR3 is TGTGCCAGCAGCTTTGGGGTTTCCTACGAGCAGTACTTC. The variable domain in full, with the rest retrieved from reference TRBV7-7 and TRBJ2-7, is GAGVSQSPRYKVTKRGQDVTLRCDPISSHATLYWYQQALGQGPEFLTYFNYEAQPDKSGLPSDRFSAERPEGSISTLTIQRTEQRDSAMYRCASSFGVSYEQYFGPGTRLTVT.

The chain is built from TRBV30 and TRBJ2-7, with D possibly being TRBD2 (5 bases). CDR1 and CDR2 from the germline V gene are GTSNPN and SVGIG (reference sequence). CDR3 length equals 11 residues. Trimming pared 5 bases from V and 5 bases from J, leaving 10 bases between. The CDR3 nucleotides read TGTGCCTGGGGTTACGGGGACGAGCAGTACTTC. Amino acids: CAWGYGDEQYF.

This clonotype turned up a few times. The chain couples TRBV7-9 to TRBJ1-6; D ambiguous. The ends were cut back, 6 bases at V and 5 bases at J, with 8 bases in the middle. This CDR3 has 13 residues. CDR1 and CDR2 from the germline V gene are SEHNR and FQNEAQ (reference sequence). The CDR3 here is CASRSLDNSPLHF. Here the CDR3 DNA reads TGTGCCAGCAGAAGTCTCGATAATTCACCCCTCCACTTT.

The rearrangement joins TRBV2 to TRBJ2-3; D uncertain. V lost 5 bases to trimming and J lost 6 bases, with 9 bases between them. In germline, CDR1 is SNHLY, CDR2 FYNNEI. This CDR3 has 12 amino acids. The CDR3: CASSTQADTQYF. The CDR3 region has the DNA TGTGCCAGCAGTACTCAAGCGGATACGCAGTATTTT.

V is TRBV29-1 and J is TRBJ2-7; 8 nucleotides agree with TRBD1. The V gene's germline CDR1 is SQVTM and CDR2 ANQGSEA. The CDR3 is 13 amino acids. With 7 bases clipped from V and 2 bases from J, the junction kept 7 bases outside the gene matches. The CDR3 spells CSALGTGPYEQYF. For the CDR3, the DNA is TGCAGCGCCCTCGGGACAGGTCCCTACGAGCAGTACTTC.

This clonotype occurred a few times. This chain connects TRBV3-1 to TRBJ1-1; D is unclear. The CDR3 sequence is 12 residues long. With 3 bases removed from V and 10 bases from J, the gap between germline ends came to 12 bases. Per the germline V gene, CDR1 is LGHDT and CDR2 is YNNKEL (reference sequence). The CDR3 coding sequence is TGTGCCAGCAGCCAGGTACCTAGTGGAGCTTTCTTT. Encoded protein: CASSQVPSGAFF.

The V gene is TRBV12-3 or TRBV12-4, the J gene TRBJ2-7; 8 positions match TRBD2. J was trimmed by 5 bases and V by 5 bases; bases with no gene match: 8. The CDR3 is made up of 14 amino acids. For the CDR3, the DNA is TGTGCCAGCAGTCCCCAGGGAGCGGGGGACGAGCAGTACTTC. It yields the protein CASSPQGAGDEQYF.

The table lists this clonotype with a few counts. The chain links TRBV5-1 to TRBJ2-1, with D possibly being TRBD2 (5 bases). CDR1 SGHRS and CDR2 YFSETQ come from the germline V gene. V lost 5 bases and J lost 7, with 13 bases in between. This CDR3 is 13 amino acids long. This CDR3 is CASSKGDGNEQFF. The CDR3, as DNA: TGCGCCAGCAGTAAGGGAGACGGAAATGAGCAGTTCTTC.

This clonotype has a handful of counts. The chain carries TRBV4-1 and TRBJ2-3; D gene uncertain. This CDR3 comprises 14 residues. Germline V gene lookup returns CDR1 MGHRA and CDR2 YSYEKL. Trimming stripped 1 base from V and 8 bases from J, with 13 bases between. The CDR3 nucleotides are TGCGCCAGCAGCCAAGTTGGTGGGGTGGGTACGCAGTATTTT. This gives the protein CASSQVGGVGTQYF.

This clonotype was picked up a small number of times. This rearrangement joins TRBV5-1 to TRBJ2-1; TRBD2 matches 13 bases. V dropped 2 bases and J dropped 4; count of bases not matched to a gene: 9. From germline, CDR1 is SGHRS and CDR2 YFSETQ. The CDR3 loop spans 18 amino acids. The CDR3 region is CASSFGLAGVRFYNEQFF. DNA of the CDR3: TGCGCCAGCAGCTTTGGACTAGCGGGGGTCCGTTTTTACAATGAGCAGTTCTTC.

This rearrangement joins TRBV25-1 to TRBJ2-1, with TRBD1 identical over 7 bases. Germline V lookup: CDR1 MGHDK, CDR2 SYGVNS. This CDR3 spans 16 amino acids. V gave up 8 bases and J gave up 3 bases; unmatched junction bases: 13. In nucleotides, the CDR3 is TGTGCCAGCCCTTTATCCGGGACAGTGGACTACAATGAGCAGTTCTTC. It translates to CASPLSGTVDYNEQFF. Supplemented by reference TRBV25-1 and TRBJ2-1, the full variable domain reads EADIYQTPRYLVIGTGKKITLECSQTMGHDKMYWYQQDPGMELHLIHYSYGVNSTEKGDLSSESTVSRIRTEHFPLTLESARPSHTSQYLCASPLSGTVDYNEQFFGPGTRLTVL.

CDR3 sequence reads: CASSLQNSDYEQYF. DNA of the CDR3: TGCGCCAGCAGCCTCCAAAACTCGGACTACGAGCAGTACTTC. The gene calls are TRBV5-1 and TRBJ2-7; D gene unclear. Germline CDR1 reads SGHRS; CDR2 reads YFSETQ. The CDR3 length is 14 residues. V was cut by 4 bases and J by 3 bases, with 14 bases left in between.

The chain is built from TRBV4-2 and TRBJ1-4; D gene ambiguous. CDR1 is LGHNA and CDR2 is YNFKEQ in the germline V gene. V was trimmed by 4 bases and J by 7 bases, leaving 19 bases between them. This CDR3 has 16 amino acids. CDR3: CASSLMVAGTFEKLFF. In nucleotides, the CDR3 is TGTGCCAGCAGCCTCATGGTGGCCGGAACTTTTGAAAAACTGTTTTTT.

J is TRBJ1-4 and V is TRBV11-1, with 9 bases matching TRBD1. V trimming: 2 bases; J trimming: 0 bases; junction bases outside the gene matches: 13. The germline gives CDR1 SGHAT, CDR2 FQDESV (reference sequence). CDR3 length equals 20 residues. The CDR3 here is CASSLYRGQGIPATNEKLFF. The DNA of the CDR3 is TGTGCCAGCAGCTTATATCGGGGACAGGGCATTCCGGCAACTAATGAAAAACTGTTTTTT.